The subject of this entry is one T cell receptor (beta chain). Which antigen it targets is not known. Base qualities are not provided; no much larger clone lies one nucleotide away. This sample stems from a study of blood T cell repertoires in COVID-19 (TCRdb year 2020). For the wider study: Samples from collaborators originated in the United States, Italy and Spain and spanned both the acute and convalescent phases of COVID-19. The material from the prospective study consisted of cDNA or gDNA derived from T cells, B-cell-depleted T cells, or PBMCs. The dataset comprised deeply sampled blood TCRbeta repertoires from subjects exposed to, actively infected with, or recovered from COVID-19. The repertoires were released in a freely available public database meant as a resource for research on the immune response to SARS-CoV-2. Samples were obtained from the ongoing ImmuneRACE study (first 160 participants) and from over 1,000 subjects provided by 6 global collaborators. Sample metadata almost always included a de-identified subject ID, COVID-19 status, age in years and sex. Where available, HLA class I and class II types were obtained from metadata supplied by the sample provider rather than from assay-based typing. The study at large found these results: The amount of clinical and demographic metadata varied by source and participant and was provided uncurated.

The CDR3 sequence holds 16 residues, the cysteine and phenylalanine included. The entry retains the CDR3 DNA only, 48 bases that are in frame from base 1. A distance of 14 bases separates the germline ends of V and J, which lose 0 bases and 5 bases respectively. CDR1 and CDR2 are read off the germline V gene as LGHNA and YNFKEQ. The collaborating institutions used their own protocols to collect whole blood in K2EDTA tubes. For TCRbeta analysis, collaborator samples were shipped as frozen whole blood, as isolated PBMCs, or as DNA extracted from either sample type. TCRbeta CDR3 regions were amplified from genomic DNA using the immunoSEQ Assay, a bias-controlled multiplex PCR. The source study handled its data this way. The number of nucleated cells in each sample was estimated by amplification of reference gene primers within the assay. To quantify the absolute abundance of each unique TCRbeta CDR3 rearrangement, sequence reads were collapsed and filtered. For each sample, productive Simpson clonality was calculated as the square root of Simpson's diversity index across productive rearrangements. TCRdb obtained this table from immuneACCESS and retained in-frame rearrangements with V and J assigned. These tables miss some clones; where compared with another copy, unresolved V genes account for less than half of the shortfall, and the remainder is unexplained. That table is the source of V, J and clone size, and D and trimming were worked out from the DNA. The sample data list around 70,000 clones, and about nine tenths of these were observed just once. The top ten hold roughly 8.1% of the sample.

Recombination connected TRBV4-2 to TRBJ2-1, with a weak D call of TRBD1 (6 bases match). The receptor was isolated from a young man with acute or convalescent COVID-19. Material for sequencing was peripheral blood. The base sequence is TGTGCCAGCAGCCAAGAAGGACAGCGAACCAACAATGAGCAGTTCTTC. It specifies CASSQEGQRTNNEQFF.